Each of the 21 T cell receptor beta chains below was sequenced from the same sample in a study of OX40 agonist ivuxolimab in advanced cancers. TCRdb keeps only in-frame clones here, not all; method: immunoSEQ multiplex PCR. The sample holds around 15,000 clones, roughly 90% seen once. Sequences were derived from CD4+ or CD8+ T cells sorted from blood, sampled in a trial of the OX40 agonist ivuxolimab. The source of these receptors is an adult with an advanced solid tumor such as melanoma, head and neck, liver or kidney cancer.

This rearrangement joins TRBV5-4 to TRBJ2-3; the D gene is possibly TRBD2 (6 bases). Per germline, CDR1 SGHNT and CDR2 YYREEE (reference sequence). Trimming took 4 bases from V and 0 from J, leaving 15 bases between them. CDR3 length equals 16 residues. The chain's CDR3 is CASSPRREPSTDTQYF. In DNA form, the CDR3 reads TGTGCCAGCAGCCCGCGGCGGGAACCTAGCACAGATACGCAGTATTTT.

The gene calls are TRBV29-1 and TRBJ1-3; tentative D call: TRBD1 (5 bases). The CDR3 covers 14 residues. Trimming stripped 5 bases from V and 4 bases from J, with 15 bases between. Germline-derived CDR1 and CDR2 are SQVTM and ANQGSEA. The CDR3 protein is CSVSWGRSGNTIYF. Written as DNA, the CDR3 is TGCAGCGTTTCATGGGGACGATCAGGAAACACCATATATTTT.

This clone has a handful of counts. The CDR3 sequence is CASSLVKEQFF. The CDR3 region has the DNA TGTGCCAGCAGCTTGGTCAAAGAGCAGTTCTTC. The gene calls are TRBV5-5 and TRBJ2-1; D gene unclear. This CDR3 is built from 11 residues. V lost 0 bases to trimming and J lost 10 bases, with 5 bases between them. The V gene's germline CDR1 is SGHKS and CDR2 YYEKEE (reference sequence).

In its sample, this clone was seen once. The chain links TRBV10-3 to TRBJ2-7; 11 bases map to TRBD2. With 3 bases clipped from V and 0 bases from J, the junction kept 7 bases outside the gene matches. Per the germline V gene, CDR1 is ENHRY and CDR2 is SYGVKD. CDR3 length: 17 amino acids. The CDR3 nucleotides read TGTGCCATCAGTGAAGCACTAGCGGGAGAGAACTCCTACGAGCAGTACTTC. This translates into CAISEALAGENSYEQYF.

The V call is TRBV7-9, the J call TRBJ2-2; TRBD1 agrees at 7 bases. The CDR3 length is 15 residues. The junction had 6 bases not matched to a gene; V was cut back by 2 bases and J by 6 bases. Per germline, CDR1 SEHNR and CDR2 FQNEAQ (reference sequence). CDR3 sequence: CASSLWDSLAGELFF. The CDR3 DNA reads TGTGCCAGCAGCTTATGGGACAGCCTCGCCGGGGAGCTGTTTTTT.

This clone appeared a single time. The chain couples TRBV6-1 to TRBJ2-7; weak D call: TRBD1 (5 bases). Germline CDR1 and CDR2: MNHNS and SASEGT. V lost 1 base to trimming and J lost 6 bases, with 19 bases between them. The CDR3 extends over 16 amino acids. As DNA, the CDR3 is TGTGCCAGCAGTGAAGGGGTGACAGAACCACGTTTCGAGCAGTACTTC. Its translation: CASSEGVTEPRFEQYF.

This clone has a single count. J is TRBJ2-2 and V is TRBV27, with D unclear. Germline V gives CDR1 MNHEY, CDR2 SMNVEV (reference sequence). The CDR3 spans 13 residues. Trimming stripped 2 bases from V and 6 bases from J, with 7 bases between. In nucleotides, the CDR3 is TGTGCCAGCAGTTTAATGGAACCCGGGGAGCTGTTTTTT. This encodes CASSLMEPGELFF.

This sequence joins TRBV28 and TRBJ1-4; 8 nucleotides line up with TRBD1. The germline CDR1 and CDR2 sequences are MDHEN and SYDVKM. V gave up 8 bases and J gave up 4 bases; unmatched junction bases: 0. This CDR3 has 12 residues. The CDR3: CASGQGNEKLFF. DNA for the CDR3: TGTGCCAGCGGACAGGGTAATGAAAAACTGTTTTTT.

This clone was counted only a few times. The CDR3 sequence is CAWSLSWAGRGYTF. DNA of the CDR3: TGTGCCTGGAGCCTCTCGTGGGCTGGGAGAGGCTACACCTTC. The genes are TRBV30 and TRBJ1-2; D uncertain. The CDR3 is 14 amino acids. Per the germline V gene, CDR1 is GTSNPN and CDR2 is SVGIG (reference sequence). Trimming stripped 3 bases from V and 8 bases from J, with 19 bases between.

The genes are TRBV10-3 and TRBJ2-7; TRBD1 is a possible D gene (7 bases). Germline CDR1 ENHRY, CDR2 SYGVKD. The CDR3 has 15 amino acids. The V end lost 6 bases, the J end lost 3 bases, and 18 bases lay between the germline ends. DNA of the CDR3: TGTGCCATCAGGGCGGGACAGCCTACGATCTACGAGCAGTACTTC. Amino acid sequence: CAIRAGQPTIYEQYF.

The CDR3 sequence is CASRDSVTGELFF. CDR3 sequence (DNA): TGTGCCAGCAGAGATTCCGTCACCGGGGAGCTGTTTTTT. J is TRBJ2-2 and V is TRBV2, with no clear D. This CDR3 spans 13 amino acids. Germline CDR1 SNHLY, CDR2 FYNNEI. The V end lost 6 bases, the J end lost 4 bases, and 9 bases lay between the germline ends. The whole variable domain, filled in from reference TRBV2 and TRBJ2-2, reads EPEVTQTPSHQVTQMGQEVILRCVPISNHLYFYWYRQILGQKVEFLVSFYNNEISEKSEIFDDQFSVERPDGSNFTLKIRSTKLEDSAMYFCASRDSVTGELFFGEGSRLTVL.

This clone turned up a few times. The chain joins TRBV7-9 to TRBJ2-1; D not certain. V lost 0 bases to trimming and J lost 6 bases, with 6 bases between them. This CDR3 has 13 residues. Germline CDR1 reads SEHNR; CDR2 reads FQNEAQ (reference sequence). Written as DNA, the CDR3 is TGTGCCAGCAGCTTAGCGCATGGCAATGAGCAGTTCTTC. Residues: CASSLAHGNEQFF.

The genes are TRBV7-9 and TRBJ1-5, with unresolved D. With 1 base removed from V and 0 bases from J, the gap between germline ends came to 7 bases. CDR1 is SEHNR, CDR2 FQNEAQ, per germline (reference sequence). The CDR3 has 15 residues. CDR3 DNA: TGTGCCAGCAGCTTAGGCCAGATTAGCAATCAGCCCCAGCATTTT. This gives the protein CASSLGQISNQPQHF.

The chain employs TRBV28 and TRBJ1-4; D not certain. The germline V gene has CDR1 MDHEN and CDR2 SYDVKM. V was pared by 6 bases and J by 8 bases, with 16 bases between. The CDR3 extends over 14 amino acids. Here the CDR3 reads CASSPLGVREKLFF. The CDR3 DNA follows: TGTGCCAGCAGCCCCCTTGGGGTTAGGGAAAAACTGTTTTTT.

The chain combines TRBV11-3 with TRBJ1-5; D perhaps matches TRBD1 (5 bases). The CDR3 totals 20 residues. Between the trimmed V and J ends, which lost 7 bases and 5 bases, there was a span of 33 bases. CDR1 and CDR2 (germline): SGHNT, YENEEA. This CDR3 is CASTGGPILSDPGGDQPQHF. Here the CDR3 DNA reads TGTGCCAGCACGGGCGGACCGATATTATCGGATCCCGGGGGTGATCAGCCCCAGCATTTT. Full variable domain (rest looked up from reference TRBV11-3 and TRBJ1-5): EAGVVQSPRYKIIEKKQPVAFWCNPISGHNTLYWYLQNLGQGPELLIRYENEEAVDDSQLPKDRFSAERLKGVDSTLKIQPAELGDSAVYLCASTGGPILSDPGGDQPQHFGDGTRLSIL.

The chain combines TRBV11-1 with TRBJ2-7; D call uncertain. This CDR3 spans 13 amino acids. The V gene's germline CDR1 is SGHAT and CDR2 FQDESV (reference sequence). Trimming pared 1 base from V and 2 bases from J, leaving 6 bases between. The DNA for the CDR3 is TGTGCCAGCAGCTTAGGACTCCCCTACGAGCAGTACTTC. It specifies CASSLGLPYEQYF. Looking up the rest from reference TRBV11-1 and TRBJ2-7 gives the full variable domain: EAEVAQSPRYKITEKSQAVAFWCDPISGHATLYWYRQILGQGPELLVQFQDESVVDDSQLPKDRFSAERLKGVDSTLKIQPAELGDSAMYLCASSLGLPYEQYFGPGTRLTVT.

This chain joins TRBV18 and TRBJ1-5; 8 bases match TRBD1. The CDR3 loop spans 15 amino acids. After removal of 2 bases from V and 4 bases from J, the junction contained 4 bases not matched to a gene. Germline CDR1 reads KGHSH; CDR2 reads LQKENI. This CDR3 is CASSPGDRINQPQHF. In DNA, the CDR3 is TGTGCCAGCTCACCAGGGGACAGGATAAATCAGCCCCAGCATTTT.

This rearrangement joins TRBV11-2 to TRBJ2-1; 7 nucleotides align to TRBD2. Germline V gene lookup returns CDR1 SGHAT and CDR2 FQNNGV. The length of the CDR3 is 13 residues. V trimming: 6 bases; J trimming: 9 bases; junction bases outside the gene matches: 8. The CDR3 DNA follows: TGTGCCAGCAGAACAGCGGGAATCGCTGAGCAGTTCTTC. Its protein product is CASRTAGIAEQFF.

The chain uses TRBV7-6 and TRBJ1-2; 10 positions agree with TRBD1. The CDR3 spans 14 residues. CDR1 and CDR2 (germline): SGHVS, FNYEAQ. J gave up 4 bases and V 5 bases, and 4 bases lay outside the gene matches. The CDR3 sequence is CASSERQGAYGYTF. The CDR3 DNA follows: TGTGCCAGCAGCGAAAGACAGGGGGCCTATGGCTACACCTTC.

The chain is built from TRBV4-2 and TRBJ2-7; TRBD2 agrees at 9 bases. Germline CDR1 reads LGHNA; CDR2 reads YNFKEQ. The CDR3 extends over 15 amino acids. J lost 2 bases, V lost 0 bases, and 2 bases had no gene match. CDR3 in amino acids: CASSQDSSGAYEQYF. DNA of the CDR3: TGTGCCAGCAGCCAAGACTCTAGCGGGGCCTACGAGCAGTACTTC.

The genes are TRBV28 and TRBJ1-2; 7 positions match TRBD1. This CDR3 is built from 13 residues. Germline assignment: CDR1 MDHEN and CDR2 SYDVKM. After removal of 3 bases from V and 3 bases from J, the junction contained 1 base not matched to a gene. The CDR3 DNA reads TGTGCCAGCAGTTTCAGGGGGGACTATGGCTACACCTTC. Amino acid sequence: CASSFRGDYGYTF.